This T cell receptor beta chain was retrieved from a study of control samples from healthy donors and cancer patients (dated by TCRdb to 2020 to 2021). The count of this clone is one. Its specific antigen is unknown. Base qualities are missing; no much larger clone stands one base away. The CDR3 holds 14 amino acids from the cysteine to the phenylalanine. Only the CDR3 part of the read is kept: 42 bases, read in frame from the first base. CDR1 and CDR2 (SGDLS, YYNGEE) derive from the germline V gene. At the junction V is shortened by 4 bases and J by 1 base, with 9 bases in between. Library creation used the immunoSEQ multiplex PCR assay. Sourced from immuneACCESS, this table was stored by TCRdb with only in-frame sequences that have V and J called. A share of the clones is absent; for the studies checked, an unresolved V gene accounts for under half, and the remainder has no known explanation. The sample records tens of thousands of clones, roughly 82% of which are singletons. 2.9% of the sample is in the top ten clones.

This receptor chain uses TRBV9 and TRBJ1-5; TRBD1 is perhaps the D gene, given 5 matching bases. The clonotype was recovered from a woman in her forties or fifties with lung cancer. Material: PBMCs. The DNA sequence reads TGTGCCAGCAGCACGGGGCTCAGCAATCAGCCCCAGCATTTT. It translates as CASSTGLSNQPQHF.